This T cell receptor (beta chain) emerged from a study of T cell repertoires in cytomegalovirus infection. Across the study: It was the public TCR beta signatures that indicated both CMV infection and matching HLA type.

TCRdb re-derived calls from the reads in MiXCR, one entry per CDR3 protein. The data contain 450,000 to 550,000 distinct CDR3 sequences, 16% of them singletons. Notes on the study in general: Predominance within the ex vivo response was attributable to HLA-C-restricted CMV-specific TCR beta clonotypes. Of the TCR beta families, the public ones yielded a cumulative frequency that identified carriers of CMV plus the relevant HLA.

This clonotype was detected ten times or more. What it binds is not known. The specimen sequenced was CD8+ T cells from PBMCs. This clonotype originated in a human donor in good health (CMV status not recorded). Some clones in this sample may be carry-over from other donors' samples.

The CDR3 nucleotides read TGTGCCAGCAGCTTAGAGAAGGAAAAAAACATTCAGTACTTC. Residues: CASSLEKEKNIQYF. The chain employs TRBV7-9 and TRBJ2-4, with D hard to call. This CDR3 has 14 residues. Germline V gives CDR1 SEHNR, CDR2 FQNEAQ (reference sequence). Trimming stripped 1 base from V and 4 bases from J, with 8 bases between.